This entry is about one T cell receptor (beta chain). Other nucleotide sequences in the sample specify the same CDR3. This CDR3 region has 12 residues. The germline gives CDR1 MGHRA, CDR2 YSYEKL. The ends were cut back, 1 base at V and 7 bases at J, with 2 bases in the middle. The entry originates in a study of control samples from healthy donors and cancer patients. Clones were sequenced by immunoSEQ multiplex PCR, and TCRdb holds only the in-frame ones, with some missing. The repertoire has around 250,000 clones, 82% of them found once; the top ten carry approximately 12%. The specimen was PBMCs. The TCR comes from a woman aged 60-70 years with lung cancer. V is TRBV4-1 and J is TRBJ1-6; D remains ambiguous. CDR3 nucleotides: TGCGCCAGCAGCCAAGGAAATTCACCCCTCCACTTT. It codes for CASSQGNSPLHF.